These 29 T cell receptor beta chains originate from one sample sequenced in a study of CD8+CD57+ T cells in acquired aplastic anemia. Investigators profiled TCR beta VDJ and CDR3 from genomic DNA template. MiXCR was run by TCRdb on the reads, yielding one entry per CDR3 protein. The sample holds some 120,000 distinct CDR3 sequences, 48% seen once. Material for sequencing was sorted CD4+, CD8+, or CD8+CD57+ T cells (not recorded which) from PBMCs. The source is a human donor in good health, serving as a control.

This clonotype occurred once. The rearrangement links TRBV12-3 or TRBV12-4 to TRBJ1-2, with D uncertain. The CDR3 extends over 15 amino acids. With 5 bases removed from V and 1 base from J, the gap between germline ends came to 14 bases. CDR3 loop: CASSPPGRDNYGYTF. DNA for the CDR3: TGTGCCAGCAGTCCACCCGGGCGGGATAACTATGGCTACACCTTC.

CDR3: CASSYRRSGTGELFF. CDR3 DNA sequence: TGTGCCAGCAGCTATCGCCGGTCGGGCACCGGGGAGCTGTTTTTT. The chain links TRBV5-8 to TRBJ2-2; D ambiguous. The CDR3 is made up of 15 amino acids. The V end lost 3 bases, the J end lost 4 bases, and 13 bases lay between the germline ends. Germline CDR1 is SGHTS and CDR2 is YDEGEE. The whole variable domain, remainder taken from reference TRBV5-8 and TRBJ2-2, is EAGVTQSPTHLIKTRGQQATLRCSPISGHTSVYWYQQALGLGLQFLLWYDEGEERNRGNFPPRFSGRQFPNYSSELNVNALELEDSALYLCASSYRRSGTGELFFGEGSRLTVL.

With respect to this clonotype: A read error may explain this, as a much larger clone is one base away. The rearrangement uses TRBV6-1 and TRBJ1-1; TRBD1 agrees at 7 bases. CDR1 and CDR2 (germline): MNHNS, SASEGT. The CDR3 has 14 residues. V lost 8 bases, J lost 2 bases, and 8 bases stayed unmatched. The CDR3 protein is CASVLGGPNTEAFF. The CDR3 DNA reads as TGTGCCAGCGTGCTAGGGGGCCCTAACACTGAAGCTTTCTTT.

The sample holds many counts of this clonotype. The chain couples TRBV5-1 to TRBJ1-5; possibly TRBD1 for D (5 bases). Germline assignment: CDR1 SGHRS and CDR2 YFSETQ. The CDR3 is 14 amino acids. V lost 3 bases, J lost 5 bases, and 12 bases lay in between. The DNA of the CDR3 is TGCGCCAGCAGCTACGGGACGGGAGATCAGCCCCAGCATTTT. It translates to CASSYGTGDQPQHF.

This clonotype appeared many times. This sequence joins TRBV20-1 and TRBJ1-2, with D uncertain. This CDR3 spans 13 amino acids. CDR1 and CDR2 from the germline V gene are DFQATT and SNEGSKA (reference sequence). V gave up 0 bases and J gave up 7 bases, with 12 bases separating them. The CDR3 region has the DNA TGCAGTGCTAGAGAGCGGCTGGACGGTGGCTACACCTTC. It translates to CSARERLDGGYTF.

This chain links TRBV15 with TRBJ2-7; D gene unclear. Germline CDR1 and CDR2: LNHNV and YYDKDF (reference sequence). The CDR3 consists of 17 residues. V lost 1 base to trimming and J lost 0 bases, with 16 bases between them. CDR3 loop: CATSRVLGTRSSYEQYF. DNA of the CDR3: TGTGCCACCAGCAGAGTATTGGGTACCAGGAGCTCCTACGAGCAGTACTTC.

The V and J genes are TRBV19 and TRBJ2-5, with D possibly being TRBD1 or TRBD2 (7 bases each). This CDR3 is 15 amino acids long. Looked up from germline, CDR1 is LNHDA and CDR2 is SQIVND (reference sequence). The ends were cut back, 3 bases at V and 4 bases at J, with 15 bases in the middle. This CDR3 is CASSIDREGAETQYF. CDR3 in DNA: TGTGCCAGTAGTATCGACAGGGAGGGGGCAGAGACCCAGTACTTC.

A remark on this clonotype: This may come from a read error, since a much larger clone is one base off. CDR3 sequence (DNA): TGTGCCAGCAGCCAAGATCAACAGTCCCGTGGCTACACCTTC. It codes for CASSQDQQSRGYTF. This chain links TRBV3-1 with TRBJ1-2, with unresolved D. The CDR3 extends over 14 amino acids. Looked up from germline, CDR1 is LGHDT and CDR2 is YNNKEL (reference sequence). V gave up 0 bases and J gave up 7 bases, with 12 bases separating them.

J is TRBJ2-7 and V is TRBV15, with D maybe TRBD2 (6 bases). Trimming cost V 0 bases and J 3 bases, with 9 bases left between them. There are 14 residues in the CDR3. Germline V gene data show CDR1 as LNHNV and CDR2 as YYDKDF (reference sequence). The CDR3 DNA reads TGTGCCACCAGCAGAGATCGGGGGAACTACGAGCAGTACTTC. Protein product: CATSRDRGNYEQYF.

The V and J genes are TRBV7-2 and TRBJ1-2; 10 bases are a match to TRBD1. There are 13 residues in the CDR3. Looked up from germline, CDR1 is SGHTA and CDR2 is FQGNSA. With V trimmed by 4 bases and J by 7 bases, 3 bases remained unmatched. The CDR3 sequence: CASSSRTGGGYTF. Here the CDR3 DNA reads TGTGCCAGCAGCTCGCGGACAGGGGGTGGCTACACCTTC.

The table lists this clonotype with a few counts. This sequence joins TRBV18 and TRBJ1-5, with 7 bases aligning to TRBD1. Germline loops: CDR1 KGHSH, CDR2 LQKENI. The CDR3 runs to 15 residues. V shed 2 bases and J 4 bases; nucleotides not matched to a gene: 5. The CDR3 nucleotides are TGTGCCAGCTCACCAACGACAGGGCGAAATCAGCCCCAGCATTTT. Amino acid sequence: CASSPTTGRNQPQHF.

This clonotype was recorded at least ten times. The chain combines TRBV19 with TRBJ2-1; 8 nucleotides match TRBD2. The trim removed 7 bases at V and 4 bases at J, leaving 6 bases unmatched. Germline V gives CDR1 LNHDA, CDR2 SQIVND (reference sequence). This CDR3 region has 14 residues. CDR3 amino acids: CASMERGRYNEQFF. The CDR3 DNA is TGTGCCAGTATGGAGCGGGGGAGATACAATGAGCAGTTCTTC.

Turning to this clonotype: No conserved phenylalanine or tryptophan ends this CDR3, so it is likely a read error. Here the CDR3 reads CARSFTQDTNYGYTL. For the CDR3, the DNA is TGTGCCCGTAGCTTCACTCAGGATACTAACTATGGCTACACCCTC. This chain uses TRBV19 with TRBJ1-2; D gene uncertain. The CDR3 is 15 amino acids. Germline CDR1 and CDR2: LNHDA and SQIVND (reference sequence).

The rearrangement uses TRBV18 and TRBJ2-2; 8 nucleotides agree with TRBD1. Germline CDR1 and CDR2: KGHSH and LQKENI. CDR3 length: 16 amino acids. Trimming took 6 bases from V and 3 from J; bases not matched to a gene: 9. The CDR3 DNA follows: TGTGCCAGCTCGCCCCGACAGGGGTCGGACACCGGGGAGCTGTTTTTT. Protein sequence: CASSPRQGSDTGELFF. Complete variable domain (other parts from reference TRBV18 and TRBJ2-2): NAGVMQNPRHLVRRRGQEARLRCSPMKGHSHVYWYRQLPEEGLKFMVYLQKENIIDESGMPKERFSAEFPKEGPSILRIQQVVRGDSAAYFCASSPRQGSDTGELFFGEGSRLTVL.

The V call is TRBV15, the J call TRBJ2-1; the match to TRBD1 covers 7 bases. The germline CDR1 and CDR2 sequences are LNHNV and YYDKDF (reference sequence). The CDR3 extends over 15 amino acids. Unmatched junction bases numbered 6, after V lost 3 bases and J lost 4 bases. The CDR3 bases are TGTGCCACCAGCAGTAGGGGGCTAAGGTACAATGAGCAGTTCTTC. This codes for CATSSRGLRYNEQFF.

About this clonotype itself: This may stem from a read error, because a much larger clone lies one nucleotide away. This chain links TRBV2 with TRBJ2-3; no definite D call. The CDR3 is made up of 15 amino acids. CDR1 is SNHLY, CDR2 FYNNEI, per germline. Trimming removed 8 bases at V and 4 bases at J, with 19 bases between. The DNA of the CDR3 is TGTGCCAGCGCGCCGGTAAGCAAAGCATCAGATACGCAGTATTTT. It encodes CASAPVSKASDTQYF.

This clonotype was counted a single time. Germline is not matched at one junction end, which may reflect a read error. The genes are TRBV7-2 and TRBJ2-1, with 7 bases matching TRBD2. CDR1 is SGHTA and CDR2 is FQGNSA in the germline V gene. The CDR3 runs to 13 residues. The CDR3 is CDSSKSGANEQFF. The CDR3 DNA follows: TGTGACAGCAGCAAAAGCGGGGCCAATGAGCAGTTCTTC.

Ten or more counts support this clonotype. The chain joins TRBV11-2 to TRBJ2-3; 8 positions agree with TRBD2. Trimming removed 8 bases from V and 5 bases from J; junction bases left unmatched: 18. The germline CDR1 and CDR2 sequences are SGHAT and FQNNGV. The CDR3 spans 17 residues. Here the CDR3 DNA reads TGTGCCAGCCGATTTATTGCAGCGGGGGTAGAAGGAGATACGCAGTATTTT. Amino acids: CASRFIAAGVEGDTQYF.

The chain couples TRBV10-3 to TRBJ2-7; 10 nucleotides align to TRBD1. This CDR3 has 13 amino acids. V shed 6 bases and J 6 bases; nucleotides not matched to a gene: 5. Germline loops: CDR1 ENHRY, CDR2 SYGVKD. The DNA of the CDR3 is TGTGCCATCAGGGGACAGGGGAGCGGCGAGCAGTACTTC. This gives the protein CAIRGQGSGEQYF.

This clonotype occurred many times. The genes are TRBV6-5 and TRBJ1-2; D remains ambiguous. This CDR3 contains 16 residues. The V gene lost 7 bases and the J gene lost 0 bases, with 18 bases spanning the gap. Germline V gives CDR1 MNHEY, CDR2 SVGAGI. The CDR3 region is CASTPHREGPNYGYTF. The CDR3 DNA reads as TGTGCCAGCACCCCCCATCGAGAGGGTCCTAACTATGGCTACACCTTC.

The chain combines TRBV7-2 with TRBJ2-5; TRBD1 aligns across 7 bases. The CDR3 runs to 14 residues. The ends lost 5 bases at V and 7 bases at J; junction bases unmatched: 10. Germline lookup yields CDR1 SGHTA and CDR2 FQGNSA. The DNA of the CDR3 is TGTGCCAGCAGCGCTCAGGGGGATTCCGCGACCCAGTACTTC. Its protein product is CASSAQGDSATQYF.

This clonotype has ten or more counts. The chain is built from TRBV12-3 or TRBV12-4 and TRBJ1-5; the D is unclear. Trimming removed 7 bases from V and 7 bases from J, with 11 bases in between. The CDR3 sequence is 12 residues long. CDR3: CASKFTGQPQHF. CDR3 nucleotide sequence: TGTGCCAGCAAGTTCACTGGACAGCCCCAGCATTTT.

CDR3 coding DNA: TGTGCCAGCAGTGAAGATGGACAGGGGGCCTCCTACGAGCAGTACTTC. Amino acids: CASSEDGQGASYEQYF. The V call is TRBV25-1, the J call TRBJ2-7, with 11 positions matching TRBD1. This CDR3 is 16 amino acids long. Per germline, CDR1 MGHDK and CDR2 SYGVNS. V lost 2 bases and J lost 0; bases outside the gene matches: 3.

This clonotype has only one observation. A junction end diverges from the germline sequence, so it may reflect a read error. The V call is TRBV5-1, the J call TRBJ2-2, with D tentatively TRBD1 (6 bases). Germline CDR1 SGHRS, CDR2 YFSETQ. The CDR3 totals 18 residues. CDR3 nucleotide sequence: TGCGCCGGCAGCTTGGTCCCAGGGGATAGTGGAAACACCGGGGAGCTGTTTTTT. Its protein product is CAGSLVPGDSGNTGELFF.

V is TRBV12-3 or TRBV12-4 and J is TRBJ1-1, with 7 bases fitting TRBD1. V trimming: 6 bases; J trimming: 6 bases; junction bases outside the gene matches: 10. CDR3 length: 14 residues. The CDR3 DNA sequence: TGTGCCAGCAGCTCCGACAGGGAGAGGCCTGAAGCTTTCTTT. It codes for CASSSDRERPEAFF.

This clonotype was picked up many times. This chain uses TRBV11-2 with TRBJ1-4, with D possibly TRBD1 on 5 matching bases. CDR3 length: 17 amino acids. Germline V gene sequence: CDR1 SGHAT, CDR2 FQNNGV. V was cut by 2 bases and J by 1 base, with 14 bases left in between. Written as DNA, the CDR3 is TGTGCCAGCAGCTTAAGTTTGAGCAGGGAAACTAATGAAAAACTGTTTTTT. It translates to CASSLSLSRETNEKLFF.

This chain joins TRBV24-1 and TRBJ1-2; D is uncertain. The CDR3 runs 13 residues. V lost 6 bases and J 8 bases, leaving 15 bases between the germline ends. Per germline, CDR1 KGHDR and CDR2 SFDVKD. The CDR3 sequence: CATSLGTFKGYTF. The DNA of the CDR3 is TGTGCCACCAGTCTGGGTACGTTCAAAGGCTACACCTTC.

The rearrangement links TRBV10-3 to TRBJ1-1; unclear D gene. V shed 7 bases and J shed 3 bases, with 9 bases lying between them. CDR3 length: 12 amino acids. Germline V gene lookup returns CDR1 ENHRY and CDR2 SYGVKD. The CDR3 sequence: CAIKGEYTEAFF. CDR3 DNA sequence: TGTGCCATCAAAGGCGAGTACACTGAAGCTTTCTTT.

Concerning this clonotype itself: A much larger clone differs from this one at a single base, so this may be a read error. This sequence joins TRBV12-3 or TRBV12-4 and TRBJ2-2; possibly TRBD2 for D (6 bases). The CDR3 extends over 14 amino acids. Trimming pared 4 bases from V and 5 bases from J, leaving 11 bases between. The CDR3 loop is CASSSGGATGELFF. The CDR3 bases are TGTGCCAGCAGTTCTGGCGGGGCAACCGGGGAGCTGTTTTTT.